This T cell receptor beta chain emerged from a study of T cell repertoires in aging, cancer and after chemotherapy. Study-wide background: Healthy donor repertoires were recorded over several months to years and showed clear clonal overlap. About 8.8 million TCR reads were in the whole dataset.

A mixed TRB-A/B primer pool amplified rearranged TRB by multiplex touch-down PCR. TCRdb recomputed calls from the multiplex PCR reads with MiXCR, one row per CDR3 protein. The table shows more than 8,000 distinct CDR3 sequences, with 39% occurring only once. From germline, CDR1 is LNHNV and CDR2 YYDKDF (reference sequence). The CDR3 runs to 14 residues. Between the trimmed V and J ends, which lost 3 bases and 3 bases, there was a span of 12 bases. Peripheral blood genomic DNA, not sorted cells or RNA, was the template. The sample consisted of blood. The V and J genes are TRBV15 and TRBJ2-7; possibly TRBD1 for D (6 bases). This clonotype originated in a human donor in good health. The DNA for the CDR3 is TGTGCCACCAGCAGGGAACAGGGTAACTACGAGCAGTACTTC. Its protein product is CATSREQGNYEQYF.